This record covers a single T cell receptor (beta chain). Its antigen remains unknown. The data were taken from a study of shared clonotypes between healthy human individuals. Points from the study as a whole: Deeper or shallower sequencing was expected to change how clonotypes are shared among donors. Clonotypes that were shared across four donors made up around 5% of naive CD4 clonotypes. On the whole, naive subsets had larger estimated richness than memory subsets had.

Trimming removed 6 bases from V and 6 bases from J, with 11 bases in between. The V gene's germline CDR1 is LNHDA and CDR2 SQIVND (reference sequence). The CDR3 has 13 amino acids. The authors distributed each subset's genomic DNA evenly over several immunoSEQ plates. Only in-frame clones appear in the TCRdb table, and some are missing; sequencing was by immunoSEQ multiplex PCR. The repertoire consists of 2,500,000 or so clones, with around nine tenths occurring once and the leading ten covering roughly 0.13%. The chain uses TRBV19 and TRBJ2-2, with D perhaps TRBD1 (5 bases). The sequence was collected from a man aged 18 to 29 in good health. Source material: naive CD4+ T cells sorted from blood. Subset reported: CD45RA+ positively selected. In DNA form, the CDR3 reads TGTGCCAGTAGGCACAGGATTGCCGGGGAGCTGTTTTTT. Amino acids: CASRHRIAGELFF.